The 19 T cell receptor beta chains presented below share a single source sample, sequenced in a study of T-cell reconstitution after alpha-beta-depleted transplantation in children (dated by TCRdb to the mid-2010s). The protocol used for the library was PCR. The sample was run on an Illumina HiSeq 2500. TCR libraries were prepared with molecular barcoding, using unique molecular identifiers to normalize TCRbeta repertoire quantification. In TCRdb, the public reads were trimmed at Q25 with fastp and aligned with MiXCR, with productive beta chains retained. Each entry is one CDR3 protein sequence, shown with its most common DNA and genes. For this sample there are roughly 110,000 distinct CDR3 sequences; 10% to 13% appear just once. Less than 40% of the sample comes from the top ten. What the treatment or condition label conveys for this sample: allogeneic hematopoietic cell transplantation with graft depleted of TCRalphabeta T cells and CD19 B cells.

This sample comprised PBMCs, obtained before TCRalphabeta/CD19-depleted stem cell transplant. The source is a boy between 2 and 10 years old with acute lymphoblastic leukemia, due to receive a stem cell transplant.

The table lists this clonotype with many counts. V usage is TRBV12-3 or TRBV12-4 and J usage is TRBJ2-1; possibly TRBD2 for D (5 bases). Trimming pared 0 bases from V and 4 bases from J, leaving 22 bases between. CDR3 length: 19 residues. The CDR3 loop reads CASSLANQFLVGIYNEQFF. CDR3 nucleotide sequence: TGTGCCAGCAGTTTAGCGAACCAGTTTTTAGTCGGGATATACAATGAGCAGTTCTTC.

The chain employs TRBV2 and TRBJ2-3; D perhaps matches TRBD2 (7 bases). V was pared by 11 bases and J by 4 bases, with 19 bases between. CDR3 length: 14 amino acids. In germline, CDR1 is SNHLY, CDR2 FYNNEI. The CDR3 nucleotides are TGTGCCGGGCGGGGGCAGGGGACGGCAGATACGCAGTATTTT. This sequence encodes CAGRGQGTADTQYF.

This clonotype was picked up a small number of times. The rearrangement links TRBV7-8 to TRBJ1-2; unclear D gene. The V gene's germline CDR1 is SGHVS and CDR2 FQNEAQ. Trimming took off 5 bases at V and 8 bases at J, with 12 bases between the two ends. This CDR3 spans 12 amino acids. This CDR3 reads CASSPGGLGYTF. The CDR3 nucleotides are TGTGCCAGCAGCCCGGGCGGATTGGGCTACACCTTC.

This clonotype has ten or more counts. CDR3 loop: CASSSHVDIYNEQFF. The DNA for the CDR3 is TGTGCCAGCAGCTCCCACGTGGACATCTACAATGAGCAGTTCTTC. The V call is TRBV7-3, the J call TRBJ2-1; D possibly corresponds to TRBD1 (5 bases). Trimming took off 4 bases at V and 3 bases at J, with 13 bases between the two ends. Germline V lookup: CDR1 SGHTA, CDR2 FQGTGA. The CDR3 runs to 15 residues.

The chain has TRBV5-1 and TRBJ1-6; D gene unclear. The CDR3 runs 15 residues. Germline values: CDR1 SGHRS, CDR2 YFSETQ. Trimming stripped 4 bases from V and 9 bases from J, with 17 bases between. This chain's CDR3 is CASSLDFLRGSPLHF. In DNA form, the CDR3 reads TGCGCCAGCAGCCTGGACTTTTTAAGAGGTTCACCCCTCCACTTT.

This chain connects TRBV7-6 to TRBJ2-7; TRBD2 matches at 13 bases. CDR1 is SGHVS and CDR2 is FNYEAQ in the germline V gene. With V trimmed by 5 bases and J by 0 bases, 10 bases remained unmatched. The CDR3 runs to 18 residues. The CDR3: CASSPRTSGSYSSYEQYF. CDR3 coding DNA: TGTGCCAGCAGCCCCCGGACTAGCGGGAGTTATAGCTCCTACGAGCAGTACTTC. The whole variable domain, filled in from reference TRBV7-6 and TRBJ2-7, reads GAGVSQSPRYKVTKRGQDVALRCDPISGHVSLYWYRQALGQGPEFLTYFNYEAQQDKSGLPNDRFSAERPEGSISTLTIQRTEQRDSAMYRCASSPRTSGSYSSYEQYFGPGTRLTVT.

V and J are TRBV12-3 or TRBV12-4 and TRBJ2-7; 7 nucleotides line up with TRBD1. The CDR3 is 15 amino acids. V trimming: 5 bases; J trimming: 2 bases; junction bases outside the gene matches: 9. The CDR3 DNA reads TGTGCCAGCAGTCCCCGGACAGGCAGGACCTACGAGCAGTACTTC. Its translation is CASSPRTGRTYEQYF.

This clonotype was seen just once. The V and J genes are TRBV28 and TRBJ1-1, with unresolved D. V shed 5 bases and J shed 3 bases, with 16 bases lying between them. Germline V gene data show CDR1 as MDHEN and CDR2 as SYDVKM. This CDR3 is built from 15 residues. The chain's CDR3 is CASSPPTFRDTEAFF. In nucleotides, the CDR3 is TGTGCCAGCAGTCCGCCGACTTTTAGGGACACTGAAGCTTTCTTT.

Only a few counts were recorded for this clonotype. The chain joins TRBV20-1 to TRBJ2-2; D might be TRBD1 or TRBD2, each matching 5 bases. This CDR3 spans 16 amino acids. Per germline, CDR1 DFQATT and CDR2 SNEGSKA (reference sequence). Trimming stripped 3 bases from V and 7 bases from J, with 21 bases between. The CDR3 nucleotides are TGCAGTGCTAGGCGCGTGGTGTGGGGGAGTCGCGGGGAGCTGTTTTTT. As protein: CSARRVVWGSRGELFF.

V gene TRBV24-1 combines with J gene TRBJ2-1, with 10 positions matching TRBD2. There are 18 residues in the CDR3. The V segment lost 1 base and the J segment 8 bases; nucleotides outside the gene matches: 13. Germline V lookup: CDR1 KGHDR, CDR2 SFDVKD. The CDR3 bases are TGTGCCACCAGTGATTTCAGGACTAGCGGCCTCTTAATGGATGAGCAGTTCTTC. Its translation is CATSDFRTSGLLMDEQFF.

This chain uses TRBV7-3 with TRBJ2-1, with 10 nucleotides matching TRBD2. CDR3 length: 16 amino acids. V was pared by 2 bases and J by 9 bases, with 10 bases of the junction left unmatched. The germline CDR1 and CDR2 sequences are SGHTA and FQGTGA. The CDR3 spells CASSLGPSGSIGEQFF. The CDR3 bases are TGTGCCAGCAGCTTAGGGCCTAGCGGGAGTATAGGTGAGCAGTTCTTC.

The CDR3 nucleotides are TGTGCCAGCAGCTTAGCGGACAGGGTCGGGCTGCGAGGCTACACCTTC. This codes for CASSLADRVGLRGYTF. The V gene is TRBV7-9, the J gene TRBJ1-2; 8 bases line up with TRBD1. Germline V gives CDR1 SEHNR, CDR2 FQNEAQ (reference sequence). Trimming took 0 bases from V and 8 from J; bases not matched to a gene: 11. The length of the CDR3 is 16 residues. Looking up the rest from reference TRBV7-9 and TRBJ1-2 gives the full variable domain: DTGVSQNPRHKITKRGQNVTFRCDPISEHNRLYWYRQTLGQGPEFLTYFQNEAQLEKSRLLSDRFSAERPKGSFSTLEIQRTEQGDSAMYLCASSLADRVGLRGYTFGSGTRLTVV.

This clonotype was observed a handful of times. V and J are TRBV12-3 or TRBV12-4 and TRBJ1-5, with TRBD1 identical over 7 bases. The CDR3 length is 15 residues. V gave up 6 bases and J gave up 2 bases; unmatched junction bases: 7. The CDR3 DNA reads TGTGCCAGCAGCCCCAGGGGGAGTGGCAATCAGCCCCAGCATTTT. The encoded protein is CASSPRGSGNQPQHF.

This clonotype has at least ten counts. The V and J genes are TRBV4-2 and TRBJ2-5; possibly TRBD2 for D (5 bases). There are 14 residues in the CDR3. Germline CDR1 reads LGHNA; CDR2 reads YNFKEQ. Deletions cut 0 bases from V and 3 bases from J, with 8 bases between. DNA of the CDR3: TGTGCCAGCAGCCAAGATGCGAGGGAAGAGACCCAGTACTTC. This sequence encodes CASSQDAREETQYF.

This rearrangement joins TRBV29-1 to TRBJ2-5, with 9 bases aligning to TRBD2. Germline trimming cut 4 bases from V and 4 bases from J; bases unmatched to any gene: 7. Germline V lookup: CDR1 SQVTM, CDR2 ANQGSEA. There are 14 residues in the CDR3. In DNA, the CDR3 is TGCAGCGTTGTCTTAGGCGGGAGGGGAGAGACCCAGTACTTC. It codes for CSVVLGGRGETQYF. Variable domain in full (rest from reference TRBV29-1 and TRBJ2-5): SAVISQKPSRDICQRGTSLTIQCQVDSQVTMMFWYRQQPGQSLTLIATANQGSEATYESGFVIDKFPISRPNLTFSTLTVSNMSPEDSSIYLCSVVLGGRGETQYFGPGTRLLVL.

The rearrangement uses TRBV5-1 and TRBJ2-1; 7 nucleotides align to TRBD2. The CDR3 runs to 15 residues. CDR1 is SGHRS, CDR2 YFSETQ, per germline. V trimming: 7 bases; J trimming: 0 bases; junction bases outside the gene matches: 7. In nucleotides, the CDR3 is TGCGCCAGCGCCGCCAGCGGGAACTCCTACAATGAGCAGTTCTTC. Its protein is CASAASGNSYNEQFF.

This clonotype was detected a few times. The rearrangement uses TRBV18 and TRBJ2-1, with D hard to call. The V gene's germline CDR1 is KGHSH and CDR2 LQKENI. The CDR3 spans 14 residues. V was shortened by 5 bases and J by 8 bases, with 16 bases between the two germline ends. This chain's CDR3 is CASSTQLQADEQFF. CDR3 sequence (DNA): TGTGCCAGCTCAACTCAACTACAAGCAGATGAGCAGTTCTTC.

This clonotype was recorded a few times. The J gene is TRBJ2-1, the V gene TRBV18; D gene uncertain. V was trimmed by 6 bases and J by 0 bases, leaving 9 bases between them. CDR3 length: 14 amino acids. Per the germline V gene, CDR1 is KGHSH and CDR2 is LQKENI. The CDR3 region has the DNA TGTGCCAGCTCCCAACTACCCTCCTACAATGAGCAGTTCTTC. Translating gives CASSQLPSYNEQFF. Using reference TRBV18 and TRBJ2-1 for the parts outside the CDR3, the full variable domain is NAGVMQNPRHLVRRRGQEARLRCSPMKGHSHVYWYRQLPEEGLKFMVYLQKENIIDESGMPKERFSAEFPKEGPSILRIQQVVRGDSAAYFCASSQLPSYNEQFFGPGTRLTVL.

This clonotype occurred a few times. The chain is built from TRBV6-6 and TRBJ2-7, with TRBD1 matching 7 bases. The CDR3 sequence is 13 residues long. Losses at the gene ends were 5 bases for V and 5 bases for J; bases not matched to a gene: 6. The germline CDR1 and CDR2 sequences are MNHNY and SVGAGI (reference sequence). CDR3 in amino acids: CASSIRQGHEQYF. In DNA, the CDR3 is TGTGCCAGCAGTATCCGACAGGGCCACGAGCAGTACTTC.